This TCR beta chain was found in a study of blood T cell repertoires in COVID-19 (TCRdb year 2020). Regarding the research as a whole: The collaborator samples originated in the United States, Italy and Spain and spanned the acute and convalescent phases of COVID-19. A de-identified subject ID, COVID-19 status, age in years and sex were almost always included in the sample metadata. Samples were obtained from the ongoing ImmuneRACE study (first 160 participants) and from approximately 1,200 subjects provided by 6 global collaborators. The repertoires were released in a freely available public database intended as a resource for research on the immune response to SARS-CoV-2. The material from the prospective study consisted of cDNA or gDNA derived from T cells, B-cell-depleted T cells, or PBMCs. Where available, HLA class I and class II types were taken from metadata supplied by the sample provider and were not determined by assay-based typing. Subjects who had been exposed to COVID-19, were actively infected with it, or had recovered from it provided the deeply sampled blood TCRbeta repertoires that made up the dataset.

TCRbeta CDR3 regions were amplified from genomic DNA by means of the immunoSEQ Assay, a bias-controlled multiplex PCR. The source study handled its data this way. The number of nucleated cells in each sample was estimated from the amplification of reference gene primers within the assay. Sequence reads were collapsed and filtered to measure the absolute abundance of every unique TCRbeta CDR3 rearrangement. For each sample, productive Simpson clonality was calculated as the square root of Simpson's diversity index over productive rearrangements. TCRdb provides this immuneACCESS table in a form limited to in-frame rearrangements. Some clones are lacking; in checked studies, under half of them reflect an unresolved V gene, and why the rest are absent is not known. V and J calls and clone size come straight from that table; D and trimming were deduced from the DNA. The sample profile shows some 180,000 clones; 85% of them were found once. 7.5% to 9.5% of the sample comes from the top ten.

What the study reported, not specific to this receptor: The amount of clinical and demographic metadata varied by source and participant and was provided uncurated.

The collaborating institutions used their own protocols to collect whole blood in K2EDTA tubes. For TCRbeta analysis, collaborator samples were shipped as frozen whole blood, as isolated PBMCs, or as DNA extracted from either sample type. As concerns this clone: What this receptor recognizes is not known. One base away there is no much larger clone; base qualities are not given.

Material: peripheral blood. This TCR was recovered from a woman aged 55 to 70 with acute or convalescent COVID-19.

The CDR3 reads CASSMGLTDTDTQYF. The nucleotide sequence is given as TGCGCCAGCAGCATGGGACTGACAGACACAGATACGCAGTATTTT. The sequence joins TRBV5-1 to TRBJ2-3; TRBD2 is a possible D gene, resting on 6 matching bases. According to the germline V gene, CDR1 reads SGHRS and CDR2 reads YFSETQ. Inclusive of the bounding cysteine and phenylalanine, the CDR3 is 15 residues long. Only the CDR3 portion is preserved as DNA: 45 bases, with reading frame beginning at the first base. V sheds 4 bases and J sheds 2 bases, leaving 14 bases between their ends. With all but the CDR3 taken from the reference TRBV5-1 and TRBJ2-3 genes, the full variable domain is: KAGVTQTPRYLIKTRGQQVTLSCSPISGHRSVSWYQQTPGQGLQFLFEYFSETQRNKGNFPGRFSGRQFSNSRSEMNVSTLELGDSALYLCASSMGLTDTDTQYFGPGTRLTVL.